Below, one T cell receptor (beta chain) is given with its context. Its antigen is not known. The sample comes from a study of immune evolution from preneoplasia to lung adenocarcinoma. After removal of 6 bases from V and 4 bases from J, the junction contained 8 bases not matched to a gene. The CDR3 length is 14 residues. CDR1 is MDHEN and CDR2 is SYDVKM in the germline V gene. Findings and limits, study-wide: Normal lung had the highest top T cell clone frequencies. Normal lung had highest clonality; later lesions appeared denser, more diverse.

Clones were sequenced by immunoSEQ multiplex PCR, and TCRdb holds only the in-frame ones, with some missing. The data show around 10,000 clones, around 81% seen once. This rearrangement joins TRBV28 to TRBJ1-2, with 7 bases identical to TRBD1. The TCR originated in a person between 60 and 79 years old with lung adenocarcinoma. Specimen: FFPE minimally invasive lung adenocarcinoma tissue. The CDR3 spells CASRGGQRTYGYTF. CDR3 nucleotide sequence: TGTGCCAGCAGGGGGGGACAGCGAACCTATGGCTACACCTTC.